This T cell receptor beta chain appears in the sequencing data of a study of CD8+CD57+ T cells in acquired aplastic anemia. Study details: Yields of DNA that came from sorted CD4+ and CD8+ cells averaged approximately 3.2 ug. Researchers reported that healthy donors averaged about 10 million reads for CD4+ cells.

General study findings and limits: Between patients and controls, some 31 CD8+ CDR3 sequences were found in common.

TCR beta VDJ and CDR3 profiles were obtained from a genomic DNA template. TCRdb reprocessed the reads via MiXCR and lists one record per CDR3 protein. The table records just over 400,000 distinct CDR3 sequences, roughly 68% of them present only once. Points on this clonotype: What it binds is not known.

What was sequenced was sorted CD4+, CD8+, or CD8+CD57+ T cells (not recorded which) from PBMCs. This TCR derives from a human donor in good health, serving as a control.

The CDR3 region is CSAASRGDTQKLFF. CDR3 in DNA: TGCAGTGCTGCATCGCGGGGAGATACGCAAAAACTGTTTTTT. V gene TRBV20-1 combines with J gene TRBJ1-4; D uncertain. Per germline, CDR1 DFQATT and CDR2 SNEGSKA (reference sequence). Trimming cost V 5 bases and J 9 bases, with 19 bases left between them. This CDR3 is built from 14 residues.